The rows below give T cell receptor beta chains drawn from one sample of a study of T cells after yellow fever vaccination. TCRdb redid the calling of the 5' RACE reads with MiXCR, one entry per CDR3 protein. The sample lists 250,000 to 400,000 distinct CDR3 sequences, 3.5% to 4.5% occurring once. Sequencing was performed on PBMCs, taken 15 days after the yellow fever booster vaccination. The source of these receptors is a young man who received the YFV17D yellow fever vaccine. CDR3s include the opening cysteine and the closing phenylalanine or tryptophan. A D gene is named only where the DNA matches it firmly. A row's size may be missing; if present it is once, few, many or a size class.

j_call,clone_size,v_call,d_call,cdr3_aa,cdr3_nt
TRBJ2-2,-,TRBV12-3/TRBV12-4,TRBD2,CASKLAGGRTGELFF,TGTGCCAGCAAACTAGCGGGGGGGCGTACCGGGGAGCTGTTTTTT
TRBJ2-5,-,TRBV23-1,-,CASSRTGTRETQYF,TGCGCCAGCAGTCGAACAGGGACCAGGGAGACCCAGTACTTC
TRBJ2-1,many,TRBV24-1,TRBD1,CATSDGTGANYNEQFF,TGTGCCACCAGTGACGGGACAGGAGCAAACTACAATGAGCAGTTCTTC
TRBJ2-3,many,TRBV11-2,-,CASSLSLGIPDTQYF,TGTGCCAGCAGCTTAAGCTTGGGGATTCCAGATACGCAGTATTTT
TRBJ1-2,-,TRBV18,-,CASSLLDASNYGYTF,TGTGCCAGCTCACTTTTAGACGCGTCTAACTATGGCTACACCTTC
TRBJ2-3,many,TRBV7-2,-,CASSAIGFRGTDTQYF,TGTGCCAGCAGCGCGATTGGTTTTAGGGGCACAGATACGCAGTATTTT
TRBJ1-2,-,TRBV30,TRBD1,CAWSRDRAGYGYTF,TGTGCCTGGAGCAGGGACAGGGCAGGGTATGGCTACACCTTC
TRBJ2-3,many,TRBV5-1,TRBD2,CASKREGTDTQYF,TGCGCCAGCAAAAGGGAGGGGACAGATACGCAGTATTTT
TRBJ1-6,-,TRBV20-1,-,CSARVSGNSPLHF,TGCAGTGCTAGAGTCAGTGGGAATTCACCCCTCCACTTT
TRBJ2-5,-,TRBV5-1,TRBD1,CASTTSTGVETQYF,TGCGCCAGCACAACGTCAACAGGGGTGGAGACCCAGTACTTC